Below are 10 T cell receptor beta chains sequenced from a single sample in a study of blood T cell repertoires in COVID-19. Profiling relied on immunoSEQ multiplex PCR, and the TCRdb table lists in-frame clones only, not all of them. Seen here are approximately 310,000 clones, approximately 89% observed once, and the top ten hold approximately 8%. The source material was peripheral blood. These receptors all stem from a woman aged 50 to 60 who had recovered from COVID-19.

This clone has just a few counts. The chain has TRBV24-1 and TRBJ1-2; TRBD1 aligns across 7 bases. Germline CDR1 and CDR2: KGHDR and SFDVKD. The CDR3 has 14 amino acids. V shed 1 base and J 8 bases; nucleotides not matched to a gene: 6. In DNA form, the CDR3 reads TGTGCCACCAGTGATTTCGAAGGGGGCGTGGGCTACACCTTC. Translation gives CATSDFEGGVGYTF.

This chain joins TRBV25-1 and TRBJ1-2; 8 bases align to TRBD1. The CDR3 spans 13 residues. V shed 4 bases and J 8 bases; nucleotides not matched to a gene: 6. Germline CDR1 and CDR2: MGHDK and SYGVNS. As DNA, the CDR3 is TGTGCCAGCAGTGTCGGACAGGGTGGCGGCTACACCTTC. Its protein is CASSVGQGGGYTF.

The chain uses TRBV6-2 or TRBV6-3 and TRBJ1-3, with D uncertain. The germline V gene encodes CDR1 MNHEY and CDR2 SVGEGT. This CDR3 spans 15 amino acids. Trimming pared 5 bases from V and 10 bases from J, leaving 21 bases between. In nucleotides, the CDR3 is TGTGCCAGCAGTCCCCTTTTGGGCACCGCGGGAACCATATATTTT. This codes for CASSPLLGTAGTIYF.

This chain uses TRBV9 with TRBJ1-3, with a weak D call TRBD1 (5 bases). CDR1 is SGDLS and CDR2 is YYNGEE in the germline V gene. There are 13 residues in the CDR3. V shed 3 bases and J shed 8 bases, with 12 bases lying between them. The CDR3 DNA reads TGTGCCAGCAGCGCCCGGGGAGGGGACACCATATATTTT. It specifies CASSARGGDTIYF.

The V call is TRBV5-6, the J call TRBJ2-7; 8 nucleotides line up with TRBD1. The CDR3 is made up of 12 amino acids. With V trimmed by 4 bases and J by 12 bases, 9 bases remained unmatched. CDR1 and CDR2 (germline): SGHDT, YYEEEE. The CDR3, as DNA: TGTGCCAGCAGCCTAAGGACAGGGTGGTCGTACTTC. Amino acids: CASSLRTGWSYF.

The V and J genes are TRBV2 and TRBJ1-1; D unresolved. V shed 4 bases and J shed 4 bases, with 13 bases lying between them. CDR3 size: 14 residues. Per the germline V gene, CDR1 is SNHLY and CDR2 is FYNNEI. The CDR3 DNA is TGTGCCAGCAGTGCGGAGGGAAGTGCCACTGAAGCTTTCTTT. Translating gives CASSAEGSATEAFF.

The genes are TRBV6-5 and TRBJ1-1, with D perhaps TRBD1 (5 bases). V dropped 2 bases and J dropped 0 bases, with 13 bases sitting between them. The CDR3 length is 16 residues. The V gene's germline CDR1 is MNHEY and CDR2 SVGAGI. CDR3 sequence (DNA): TGTGCCAGCAGTTACGGGGCTGCGAATCTGAACACTGAAGCTTTCTTT. It is translated as CASSYGAANLNTEAFF.

In DNA, the CDR3 is TGTGCCAGCAATGGACAGAAGGACACTGAAGCTTTCTTT. Protein sequence: CASNGQKDTEAFF. The V gene is TRBV12-3 or TRBV12-4, the J gene TRBJ1-1, with a tentative D call TRBD1 (6 bases). The CDR3 loop spans 13 amino acids. Trimming removed 7 bases from V and 3 bases from J, with 12 bases in between.

The CDR3 reads CASSSLAGGPYNEQFF. The DNA for the CDR3 is TGTGCCAGTAGTTCACTAGCGGGGGGCCCCTACAATGAGCAGTTCTTC. The chain carries TRBV19 and TRBJ2-1; 12 nucleotides match TRBD2. Germline lookup yields CDR1 LNHDA and CDR2 SQIVND (reference sequence). This CDR3 spans 16 amino acids. V shed 5 bases, J shed 2 bases, and the junction held 4 bases outside the gene matches.

This rearrangement joins TRBV19 to TRBJ1-2; D not resolved. Looked up from germline, CDR1 is LNHDA and CDR2 is SQIVND (reference sequence). This CDR3 contains 13 residues. Trimming left V 2 bases short and J 0 bases short, with 4 bases between. The CDR3 coding sequence is TGTGCCAGTAGTATACTCGCTAACTATGGCTACACCTTC. Protein sequence: CASSILANYGYTF.